This TCR beta chain came from a study of blood T cell repertoires in COVID-19. Using immunoSEQ multiplex PCR, the repertoire was profiled, and TCRdb retains in-frame clones only, with some absent. Here the sample spans hundreds of thousands of clones, 75% to 90% being singletons. This clone showed up just once. The trim removed 4 bases at V and 5 bases at J, leaving 8 bases unmatched. CDR3 size: 17 residues. CDR1 and CDR2 (germline): KGHSH, LQKENI. Participants were aged about 18 to 100 years from 24 US areas. Clinical history reported by participants formed the basis on which cohorts were assigned. Recovery meant two consecutive negative NP/OP PCR tests, professional clearance, or resolved symptoms.

The sequence was obtained from a man aged 25 to 40 who had recovered from COVID-19. The V call is TRBV18, the J call TRBJ2-2; 12 bases line up with TRBD2. Source material: PBMCs or T cells enriched from blood (not recorded which). CDR3 protein: CASSLRLAGVETGELFF. For the CDR3, the DNA is TGTGCCAGCTCACTCCGACTAGCGGGAGTTGAGACCGGGGAGCTGTTTTTT. Variable domain in full (rest from reference TRBV18 and TRBJ2-2): NAGVMQNPRHLVRRRGQEARLRCSPMKGHSHVYWYRQLPEEGLKFMVYLQKENIIDESGMPKERFSAEFPKEGPSILRIQQVVRGDSAAYFCASSLRLAGVETGELFFGEGSRLTVL.